This note documents a single T cell receptor (beta chain) sequence. Antigen: not known. This sample stems from a study of T cell responses to AZD1222 COVID-19 vaccine. The data were produced by immunoSEQ multiplex PCR, yet TCRdb's version contains in-frame clones alone and is incomplete. This sample carries some 200,000 clones, around 94% of them seen once, and the ten largest clones take about 10%. The study's findings and limits: Clonal diversity was possibly underestimated, and white British individuals and females predominated among donors.

This material consisted of peripheral blood, taken on day 0 of AZD1222 vaccination. This sequence originates from an adult in good health.

The DNA of the CDR3 is TGTGCCAGCAGTTTGGACAGGAGCACTGAAGCTTTCTTT. It is translated as CASSLDRSTEAFF. The chain combines TRBV6-4 with TRBJ1-1; 7 bases match TRBD1. The CDR3 totals 13 residues. Trimming at V came to 5 bases and at J to 4 bases, leaving 4 bases not matched to a gene. Per germline, CDR1 MRHNA and CDR2 SNTAGT.